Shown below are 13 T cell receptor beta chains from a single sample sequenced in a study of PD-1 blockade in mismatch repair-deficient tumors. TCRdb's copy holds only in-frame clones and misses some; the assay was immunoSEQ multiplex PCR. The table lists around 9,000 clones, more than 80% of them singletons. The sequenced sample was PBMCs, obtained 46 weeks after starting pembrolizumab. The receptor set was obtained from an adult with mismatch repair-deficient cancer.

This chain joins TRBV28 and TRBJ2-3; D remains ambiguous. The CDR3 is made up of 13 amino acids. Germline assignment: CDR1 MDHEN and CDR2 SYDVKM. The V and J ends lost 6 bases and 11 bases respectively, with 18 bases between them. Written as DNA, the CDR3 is TGTGCCAGCAGCCTCACCAACAGTCCTGAGCAGTATTTT. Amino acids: CASSLTNSPEQYF.

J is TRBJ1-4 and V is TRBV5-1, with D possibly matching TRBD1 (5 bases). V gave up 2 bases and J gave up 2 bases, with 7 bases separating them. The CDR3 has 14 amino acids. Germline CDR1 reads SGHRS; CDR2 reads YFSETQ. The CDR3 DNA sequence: TGCGCCAGCAGCTTACAGGCTACTAATGAAAAACTGTTTTTT. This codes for CASSLQATNEKLFF.

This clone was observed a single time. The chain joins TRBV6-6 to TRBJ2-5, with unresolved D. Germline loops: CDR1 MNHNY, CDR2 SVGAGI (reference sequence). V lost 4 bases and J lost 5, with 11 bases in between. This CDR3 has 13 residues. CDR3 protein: CASSSHSLETQYF. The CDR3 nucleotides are TGTGCCAGCAGTTCTCACTCGTTGGAGACCCAGTACTTC.

The CDR3 protein is CASSLGVQRGTSTDTQYF. For the CDR3, the DNA is TGTGCCAGCAGTTTAGGGGTCCAGCGGGGAACTAGCACAGATACGCAGTATTTT. V and J are TRBV28 and TRBJ2-3; 7 nucleotides align to TRBD2. Germline V gene lookup returns CDR1 MDHEN and CDR2 SYDVKM. The CDR3 is made up of 18 amino acids. V was pared by 2 bases and J by 0 bases, with 11 bases of the junction left unmatched.

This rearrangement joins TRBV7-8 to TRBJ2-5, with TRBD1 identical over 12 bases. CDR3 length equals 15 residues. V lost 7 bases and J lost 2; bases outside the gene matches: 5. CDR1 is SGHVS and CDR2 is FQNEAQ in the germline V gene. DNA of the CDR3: TGTGCCAGCACCAGGGGACAGGGGGCTCAAGAGACCCAGTACTTC. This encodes CASTRGQGAQETQYF.

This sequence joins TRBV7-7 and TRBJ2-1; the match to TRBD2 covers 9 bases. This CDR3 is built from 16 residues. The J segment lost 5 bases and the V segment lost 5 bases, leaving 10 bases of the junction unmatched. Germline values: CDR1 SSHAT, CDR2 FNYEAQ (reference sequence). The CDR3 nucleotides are TGTGCCAGCAGCCCAGTTATGGGACTAGCCCACAATGAGCAGTTCTTC. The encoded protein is CASSPVMGLAHNEQFF.

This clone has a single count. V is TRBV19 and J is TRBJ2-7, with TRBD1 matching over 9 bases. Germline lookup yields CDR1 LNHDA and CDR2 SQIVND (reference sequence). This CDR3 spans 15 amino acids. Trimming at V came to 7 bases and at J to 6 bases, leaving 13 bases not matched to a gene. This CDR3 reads CASTASGTGKGEQYF. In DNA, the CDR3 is TGTGCCAGTACGGCCTCCGGGACAGGGAAGGGCGAGCAGTACTTC.

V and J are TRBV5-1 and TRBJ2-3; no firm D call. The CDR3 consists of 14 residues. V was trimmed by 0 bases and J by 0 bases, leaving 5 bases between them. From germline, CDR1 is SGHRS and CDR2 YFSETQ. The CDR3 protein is CASSLGPSTDTQYF. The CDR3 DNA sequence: TGCGCCAGCAGCTTGGGGCCCAGCACAGATACGCAGTATTTT.

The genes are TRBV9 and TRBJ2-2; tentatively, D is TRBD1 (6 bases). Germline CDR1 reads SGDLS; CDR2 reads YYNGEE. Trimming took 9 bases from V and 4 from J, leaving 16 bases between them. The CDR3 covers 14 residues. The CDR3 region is CATTGSSGTGELFF. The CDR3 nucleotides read TGTGCCACAACAGGGTCCTCTGGCACCGGGGAGCTGTTTTTT.

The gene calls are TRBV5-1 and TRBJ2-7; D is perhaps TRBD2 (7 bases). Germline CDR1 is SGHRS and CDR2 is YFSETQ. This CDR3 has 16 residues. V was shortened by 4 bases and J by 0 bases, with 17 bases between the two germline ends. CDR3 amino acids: CASSAPGGPSSYEQYF. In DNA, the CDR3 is TGCGCCAGCAGCGCCCCCGGGGGGCCGAGCTCCTACGAGCAGTACTTC.

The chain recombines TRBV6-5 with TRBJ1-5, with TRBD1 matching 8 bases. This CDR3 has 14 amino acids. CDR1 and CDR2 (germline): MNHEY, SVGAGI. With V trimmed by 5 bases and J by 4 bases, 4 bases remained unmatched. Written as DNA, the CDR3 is TGTGCCAGCAGTACCGACAGGGGAAATCAGCCCCAGCATTTT. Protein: CASSTDRGNQPQHF.

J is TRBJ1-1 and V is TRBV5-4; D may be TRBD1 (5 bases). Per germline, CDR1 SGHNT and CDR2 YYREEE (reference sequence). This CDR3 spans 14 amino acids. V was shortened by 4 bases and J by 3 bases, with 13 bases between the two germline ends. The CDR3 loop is CASSRERGHTEAFF. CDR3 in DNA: TGTGCCAGCAGCCGAGAGCGGGGACACACTGAAGCTTTCTTT.

The CDR3 here is CASSLTGGRANTGELFF. The CDR3, as DNA: TGTGCCAGCAGCTTAACGGGCGGGAGGGCGAACACCGGGGAGCTGTTTTTT. V gene TRBV7-3 combines with J gene TRBJ2-2; 9 bases match TRBD2. This CDR3 spans 17 amino acids. The ends lost 0 bases at V and 0 bases at J; junction bases unmatched: 2. CDR1 SGHTA and CDR2 FQGTGA come from the germline V gene. The full variable domain, its missing parts supplied by reference TRBV7-3 and TRBJ2-2, is GAGVSQTPSNKVTEKGKYVELRCDPISGHTALYWYRQSLGQGPEFLIYFQGTGAADDSGLPNDRFFAVRPEGSVSTLKIQRTERGDSAVYLCASSLTGGRANTGELFFGEGSRLTVL.